What follows are 3 T cell receptor beta chains derived from one specimen sequenced in a study of T cell repertoires in cytomegalovirus infection. One entry per CDR3 protein results from TCRdb running MiXCR on the reads. The sample lists about 330,000 distinct CDR3 sequences, more than 8% occurring once. Sample: PBMCs. The receptor source for this set is a human donor in good health (CMV status not recorded). Some clones in this sample may be carry-over from other donors' samples.

This clonotype appeared a few times. The rearrangement joins TRBV9 to TRBJ2-6; D is unresolved. Looked up from germline, CDR1 is SGDLS and CDR2 is YYNGEE. Trimming took off 0 bases at V and 0 bases at J, with 13 bases between the two ends. CDR3 size: 18 residues. The CDR3 is CASSVGGRISSGANVLTF. The CDR3 nucleotides are TGTGCCAGCAGCGTAGGAGGCAGAATCTCCTCTGGGGCCAACGTCCTGACTTTC.

Ten or more counts support this clonotype. The chain employs TRBV7-9 and TRBJ2-1; D unresolved. Germline CDR1 is SEHNR and CDR2 is FQNEAQ (reference sequence). CDR3 length equals 15 residues. Trimming took 0 bases from V and 13 from J, leaving 19 bases between them. Here the CDR3 reads CASSLAKEILRRQFF. In DNA, the CDR3 is TGTGCCAGCAGCTTAGCGAAGGAAATCCTCAGGCGTCAGTTCTTC.

This clonotype was detected ten times or more. The V gene is TRBV6-1, the J gene TRBJ2-4; 7 bases align to TRBD1. The germline gives CDR1 MNHNS, CDR2 SASEGT. V was pared by 5 bases and J by 0 bases, with 13 bases of the junction left unmatched. This CDR3 spans 18 amino acids. CDR3 sequence reads: CASSPNMGDSRAKNIQYF. CDR3 sequence (DNA): TGTGCCAGCAGTCCAAACATGGGGGACAGCCGAGCCAAAAACATTCAGTACTTC.